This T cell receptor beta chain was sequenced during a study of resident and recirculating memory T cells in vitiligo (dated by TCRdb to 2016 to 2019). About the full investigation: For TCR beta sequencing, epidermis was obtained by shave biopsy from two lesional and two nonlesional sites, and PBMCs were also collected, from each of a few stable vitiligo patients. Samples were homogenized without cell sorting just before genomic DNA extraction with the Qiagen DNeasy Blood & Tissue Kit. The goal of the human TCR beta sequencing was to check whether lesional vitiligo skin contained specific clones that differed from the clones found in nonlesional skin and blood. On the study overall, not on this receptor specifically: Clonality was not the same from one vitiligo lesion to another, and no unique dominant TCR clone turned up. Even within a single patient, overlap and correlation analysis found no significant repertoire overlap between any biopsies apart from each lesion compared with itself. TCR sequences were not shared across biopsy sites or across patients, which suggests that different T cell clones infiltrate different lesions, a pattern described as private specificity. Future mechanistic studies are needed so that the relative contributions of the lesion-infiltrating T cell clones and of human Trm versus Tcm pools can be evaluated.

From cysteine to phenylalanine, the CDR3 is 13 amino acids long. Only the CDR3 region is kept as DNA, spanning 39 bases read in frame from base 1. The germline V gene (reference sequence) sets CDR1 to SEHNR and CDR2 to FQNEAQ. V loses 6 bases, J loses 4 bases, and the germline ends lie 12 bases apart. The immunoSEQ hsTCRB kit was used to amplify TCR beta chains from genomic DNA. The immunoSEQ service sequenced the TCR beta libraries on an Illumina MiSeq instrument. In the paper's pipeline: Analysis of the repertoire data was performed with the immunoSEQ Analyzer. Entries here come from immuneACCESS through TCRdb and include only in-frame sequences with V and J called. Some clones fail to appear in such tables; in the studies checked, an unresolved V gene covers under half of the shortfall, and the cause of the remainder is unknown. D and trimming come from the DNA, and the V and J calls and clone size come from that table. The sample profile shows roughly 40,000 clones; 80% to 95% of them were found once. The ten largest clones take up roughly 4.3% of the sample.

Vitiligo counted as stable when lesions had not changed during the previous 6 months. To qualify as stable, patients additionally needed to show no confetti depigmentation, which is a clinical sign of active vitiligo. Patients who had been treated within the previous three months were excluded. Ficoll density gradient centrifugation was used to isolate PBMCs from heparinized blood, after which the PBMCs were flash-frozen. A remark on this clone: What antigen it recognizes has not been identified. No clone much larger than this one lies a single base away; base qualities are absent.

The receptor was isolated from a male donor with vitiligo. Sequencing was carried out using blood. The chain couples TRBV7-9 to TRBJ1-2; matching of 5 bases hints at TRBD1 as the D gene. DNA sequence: TGTGCCAGCAGGCGGGACTTGGTCTATGGCTACACCTTC. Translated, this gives CASRRDLVYGYTF. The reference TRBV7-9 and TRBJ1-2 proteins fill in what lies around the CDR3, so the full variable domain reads DTGVSQNPRHKITKRGQNVTFRCDPISEHNRLYWYRQTLGQGPEFLTYFQNEAQLEKSRLLSDRFSAERPKGSFSTLEIQRTEQGDSAMYLCASRRDLVYGYTFGSGTRLTVV.